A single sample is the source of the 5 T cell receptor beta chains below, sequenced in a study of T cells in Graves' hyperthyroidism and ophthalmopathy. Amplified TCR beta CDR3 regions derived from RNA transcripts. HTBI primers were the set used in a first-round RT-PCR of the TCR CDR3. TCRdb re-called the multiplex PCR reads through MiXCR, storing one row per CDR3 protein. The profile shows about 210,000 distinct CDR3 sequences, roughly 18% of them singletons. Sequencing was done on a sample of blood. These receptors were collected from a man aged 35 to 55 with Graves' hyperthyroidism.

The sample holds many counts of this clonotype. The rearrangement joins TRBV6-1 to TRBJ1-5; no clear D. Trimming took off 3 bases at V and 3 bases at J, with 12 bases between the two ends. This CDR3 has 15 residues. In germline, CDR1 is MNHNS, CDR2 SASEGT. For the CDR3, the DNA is TGTGCCAGCAGTGACGGGTCAGTCTTCAATCAGCCCCAGCATTTT. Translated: CASSDGSVFNQPQHF.

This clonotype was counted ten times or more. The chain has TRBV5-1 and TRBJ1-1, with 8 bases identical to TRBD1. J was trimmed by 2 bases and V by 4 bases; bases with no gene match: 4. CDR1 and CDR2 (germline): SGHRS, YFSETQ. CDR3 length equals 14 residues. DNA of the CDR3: TGCGCCAGCAGCACAGGGACAGGTAACACTGAAGCTTTCTTT. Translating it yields CASSTGTGNTEAFF.

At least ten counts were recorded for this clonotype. Written as DNA, the CDR3 is TGTGCCAGCAGGAGGACAGGGGACTCTCCGAATGGCTACACCTTC. Its translation is CASRRTGDSPNGYTF. V gene TRBV6-2 or TRBV6-3 combines with J gene TRBJ1-2; 9 nucleotides line up with TRBD1. Trimming removed 6 bases from V and 6 bases from J; junction bases left unmatched: 11. The CDR3 is made up of 15 amino acids. CDR1 is MNHEY and CDR2 is SVGEGT in the germline V gene.

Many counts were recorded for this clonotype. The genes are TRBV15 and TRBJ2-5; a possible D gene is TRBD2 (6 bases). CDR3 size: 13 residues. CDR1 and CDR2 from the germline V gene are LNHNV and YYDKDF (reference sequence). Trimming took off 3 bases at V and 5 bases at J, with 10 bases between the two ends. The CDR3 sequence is CATSRGLLETQYF. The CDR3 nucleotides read TGTGCCACCAGCAGGGGACTCCTCGAGACCCAGTACTTC.

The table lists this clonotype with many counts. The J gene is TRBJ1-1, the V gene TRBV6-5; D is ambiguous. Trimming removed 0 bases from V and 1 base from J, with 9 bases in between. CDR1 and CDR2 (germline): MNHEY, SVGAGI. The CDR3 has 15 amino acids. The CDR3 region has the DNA TGTGCCAGCAGTTACTCACGCGTCAGGAACACTGAAGCTTTCTTT. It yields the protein CASSYSRVRNTEAFF.